The clone carrying this T cell receptor beta chain has at least ten counts. Its specificity is not known. The data are from a study of metastatic and nonmetastatic thyroid tumors. On the study more broadly: Comparison of repertoires was carried out across blood and tumor or nodule tissue from malignant and benign thyroid patients.

Nobody among the patients had been given any treatment before thyroid surgery. In the original workflow: What underpinned the distant-metastasis classifier for papillary thyroid cancer was the set of CDR3 differences across clinicopathological groups. TCRdb called clones again from the PCR reads with MiXCR. None of the V and J calls come from the authors' own analysis; TCRdb made them. The data show 43,000 or so clones, with roughly 4% seen just once and roughly a tenth held by the top ten. CDR1 and CDR2 from the germline V gene are MNHNS and SASEGT. The CDR3 covers 16 residues. V was clipped by 2 bases and J by 1 base, with 12 bases between them. General observations from the study: As reported, TCR beta diversity in blood and tumor was significantly higher in malignant thyroid tumors than in benign nodules.

This TCR was recovered from a female donor with papillary thyroid cancer or a benign thyroid nodule (not recorded which). Some clones in this sample may be carry-over from other donors' samples. Source material: blood. The chain carries TRBV6-1 and TRBJ1-5; D gene ambiguous. The DNA for the CDR3 is TGTGCCAGCAGTGAACTAACCCGAGGGAGCAATCAGCCCCAGCATTTT. It translates to CASSELTRGSNQPQHF.